This TCR beta chain comes out of a study of cytomegalovirus exposure and HLA in healthy donors. The study ran its PCR with 60 Vbeta and 13 Jbeta primers. Repertoires were generated with immunoSEQ multiplex PCR, while TCRdb's copy carries only in-frame clones and drops some. Among about 170,000 clones listed, roughly 85% were seen once. The TCR sequence derives from a male donor in good health and CMV-seronegative. Sequences were obtained from PBMCs.

The CDR3 spells CARSGDYGYTF. DNA for the CDR3: TGTGCCAGATCAGGGGACTATGGCTACACCTTC. The rearrangement joins TRBV2 to TRBJ1-2, with D possibly matching TRBD1 (6 bases). Trimming left V 9 bases short and J 3 bases short, with 8 bases between. Germline values: CDR1 SNHLY, CDR2 FYNNEI. This CDR3 is built from 11 residues.